Listed below are T cell receptor beta chains from one sample, sequenced in a study of blood T cell repertoires in COVID-19. Profiling relied on immunoSEQ multiplex PCR, and the TCRdb table lists in-frame clones only, not all of them. In the table there are approximately 300,000 clones, 85% of which are singletons. What was sequenced was PBMCs or T cells enriched from blood (not recorded which). Every receptor here comes from a woman aged 30 to 39 who had been exposed to COVID-19. The CDR3 runs from the conserved cysteine through the conserved F or W. The D gene is left open where the match is weak. Size values are once, few and many counts, or a class for expanded clones, and some rows have none.

clone_size j_call v_call d_call cdr3_nt cdr3_aa
NA TRBJ1-6 TRBV25-1 TRBD1 TGTGCCAGCAGTGCAGGACAGGTCCAGTATTCACCCCTCCACTTT CASSAGQVQYSPLHF
NA TRBJ2-7 TRBV18 TRBD2 TGTGCCAGCTCACCGCGGGAGGGGAGAGTTATTTACGAGCAGTACTTC CASSPREGRVIYEQYF
NA TRBJ2-7 TRBV9 TRBD2 TGTGCCAGCAGCGTTGGCGGGCGGGAGATCAACGAGCAGTACTTC CASSVGGREINEQYF
NA TRBJ2-5 TRBV5-1 TRBD1 TGCGCCAGCAGCCCGGGACAGGAGAAAGAGACCCAGTACTTC CASSPGQEKETQYF
NA TRBJ1-5 TRBV19 NA TGTGCCAGTAACGAGAGGGCTGAGCAGCCCCAGCATTTT CASNERAEQPQHF
NA TRBJ2-7 TRBV7-6 NA TGTGCCAGCAGCTCCACATCCTACGAGCAGTACTTC CASSSTSYEQYF
NA TRBJ2-1 TRBV21-1 NA TGTGCCAGCAGCAAAGCGGGGAGTGAGGACAGACACTATTGCTCCTACAATGAGCAGTTCTTC CASSKAGSEDRHYCSYNEQFF
once TRBJ2-1 TRBV6-5 TRBD2 TGTGCCAGCAAATTTGGACTAGCGGTATACAATGAGCAGTTCTTC CASKFGLAVYNEQFF
NA TRBJ2-3 TRBV20-1 TRBD2 TGCAGTGCTAGTCCTAGCGGGAACACAGATACGCAGTATTTT CSASPSGNTDTQYF
once TRBJ1-1 TRBV7-9 NA TGTGCCAGCAGCTTAGAGAGCAACACTGAAGCTTTCTTT CASSLESNTEAFF
NA TRBJ2-3 TRBV10-2 NA TGCGCCAGCAGTCTAGCGAGCACAGATACGCAGTATTTT CASSLASTDTQYF
NA TRBJ1-1 TRBV6-5 TRBD1 TGTGCCAGCAGTCCAATACAGGGGGCCACTGAAGCTTTCTTT CASSPIQGATEAFF
once TRBJ2-5 TRBV14 NA TGTGCCAGCGCAGCGGTTAGAGAGACCCAGTACTTC CASAAVRETQYF
NA TRBJ1-2 TRBV2 NA TGTGCCAGCGGTACAGGCTACACCTTC CASGTGYTF
NA TRBJ2-1 TRBV5-4 TRBD2 TGTGCCAGCAGCTTGGCCGGGACTAGCGCTCATGAGCAGTTCTTC CASSLAGTSAHEQFF
few TRBJ1-2 TRBV6-5 TRBD1 TGTGCCAGCAGTTTAGTACCGGGACAGGGCCTTGGCTACACCTTC CASSLVPGQGLGYTF
NA TRBJ2-5 TRBV7-2 TRBD2 TGTGCCAGCAGCTTCGGGAGGGGGGGGTACCAAGAGACCCAGTACTTC CASSFGRGGYQETQYF
NA TRBJ2-7 TRBV15 NA TGTGCCACCAGCAGAGCGGTGAGCGAGCAGTACTTC CATSRAVSEQYF
NA TRBJ2-5 TRBV11-2 TRBD2 TGTGCCAGCAGCCGATTGACTAGCGGGAGGGGAGAGACCCAGTACTTC CASSRLTSGRGETQYF
NA TRBJ1-1 TRBV18 NA TGTGCCAGCTCAGGTGCAGGGTTCACTGAAGCTTTCTTT CASSGAGFTEAFF
NA TRBJ1-3 TRBV7-9 NA TGTGCCAGCAGCTTAGGCCTATCTGGAAACACCATATATTTT CASSLGLSGNTIYF
NA TRBJ1-1 TRBV7-9 NA TGTGCCAGCAGCGGTACACAGAACACTGAAGCTTTCTTT CASSGTQNTEAFF
NA TRBJ1-1 TRBV4-1 NA TGCGCCAGCAGCCAAACGACAGGTCTGAACACTGAAGCTTTCTTT CASSQTTGLNTEAFF
NA TRBJ2-3 TRBV19 NA TGTGCCAGTAGTATATTCTTGGGTGGAGGGGATACGCAGTATTTT CASSIFLGGGDTQYF
NA TRBJ1-1 TRBV7-2 NA TGTGCCAGCAACGGTGGTCCCACTGAAGCTTTCTTT CASNGGPTEAFF
NA TRBJ1-5 TRBV19 TRBD1 TGTGCCAGTAGTATAGATTTCCCGGACAGGGCCCCCAATCAGCCCCAGCATTTT CASSIDFPDRAPNQPQHF
NA TRBJ1-2 TRBV2 NA TGTGCCAGAGTAGCACAGGAGGGCGGCTACACCTTC CARVAQEGGYTF
NA TRBJ1-6 TRBV28 NA TGTGCCAGCAGTTTAGGGGGCACATCCTATAATTCACCCCTCCACTTT CASSLGGTSYNSPLHF
NA TRBJ2-5 TRBV2 TRBD2 TGTGCCAGCTCTGTTTTGCGGGGGATGGAGACCCAGTACTTC CASSVLRGMETQYF
NA TRBJ2-5 TRBV18 NA TGTGCCAGCTCACGTACACAGGGTACAGGAGAGACCCAGTACTTC CASSRTQGTGETQYF
NA TRBJ2-5 TRBV5-1 TRBD2 TGCGCCAGCAGCTTCCGACTAGCGGGGGGACAAGAGACCCAGTACTTC CASSFRLAGGQETQYF
NA TRBJ2-7 TRBV11-1 TRBD1 TGTGCCAGCAGCCATGGACAGGGCGACTACGAGCAGTACTTC CASSHGQGDYEQYF
NA TRBJ2-3 TRBV4-1 NA TGCGCCAGCACCGAAGCAAGGCAGGGGCTAACAGATACGCAGTATTTT CASTEARQGLTDTQYF
NA TRBJ2-7 TRBV7-3 NA TGTGCCAGCGGCGTGCGGGGTAGCAACGAGCAGTACTTC CASGVRGSNEQYF
NA TRBJ1-1 TRBV6-2/TRBV6-3 NA TGTGCCAGCAGTTACTCGAAAGGGTTGGGGGGAGTCACTGAAGCTTTCTTT CASSYSKGLGGVTEAFF
NA TRBJ1-3 TRBV5-8 NA TGTGCCAGCAGCTTTCGAGGCGACTCTGGAAACACCATATATTTT CASSFRGDSGNTIYF
NA TRBJ1-2 TRBV29-1 TRBD1 TGCAGCGTTGAAGAGGTGGCCCAGGGGGCTTGGGACTATGGCTACACCTTC CSVEEVAQGAWDYGYTF